This T cell receptor beta chain was obtained from a study of T cells after yellow fever vaccination. Study results and limitations: Booster sampling recovered most clones from primary vaccination (96% CD4, around 88% CD8).

For this clonotype: Antigen: not known.

Between the trimmed V and J ends, which lost 5 bases and 5 bases, there was a span of 19 bases. Germline CDR1 and CDR2: MDHEN and SYDVKM. The CDR3 runs to 15 residues. TCRdb ran MiXCR on the 5' RACE reads and lists one entry per CDR3 protein. This table holds 250,000 to 350,000 distinct CDR3 sequences, 6.8% found once. This chain uses TRBV28 with TRBJ2-7; TRBD1 might be the D (6 bases). The sequences come from PBMCs, collected around 45 days after the first yellow fever vaccination. This sequence originates from a man aged 18 to 35 who received the YFV17D yellow fever vaccine. The CDR3 nucleotides are TGTGCCAGCAGTCCTACAAAACAGGGTCTGAACGAGCAGTACGTC. Its protein is CASSPTKQGLNEQYV.